Listed here is a single T cell receptor beta chain. Its antigen is unidentified. The data belong to a study of T cell responses to AZD1222 COVID-19 vaccine. Germline CDR1 reads MDHEN; CDR2 reads SYDVKM. The CDR3 spans 15 residues. With 5 bases removed from V and 5 bases from J, the gap between germline ends came to 19 bases. Assay used: immunoSEQ multiplex PCR; TCRdb lists only in-frame clones, some missing. The sample includes around 140,000 clones, over 85% of them seen just once. Notes on the study in general: The donor group comprised mostly white British people and more females; the analysis possibly underestimated clonal diversity. Only 5 or 6 individuals given AZD1222 were seropositive at baseline.

This TCR was recovered from an adult in good health. The J gene is TRBJ2-7, the V gene TRBV28; tentative D call: TRBD1 (5 bases). The source was peripheral blood, collected on day 0 of AZD1222 vaccination. CDR3 protein: CASSPPAQGFHEQYF. CDR3 DNA sequence: TGTGCCAGCAGTCCCCCCGCCCAGGGTTTCCACGAGCAGTACTTC.